The source of this TCR beta chain is a study of human T cells and chemical hapten exposure. Time point indicated: pre-sensitization, week 0. Treatment here: therapeutic diphenylcyclopropenone sensitization with weekly scalp DPC. The CDR3 extends over 14 amino acids. With 4 bases removed from V and 8 bases from J, the gap between germline ends came to 14 bases. CDR1 and CDR2 from the germline V gene are SGHDN and FVKESK. For this clonotype: Its cognate antigen is unknown.

Whole-study findings and limits: Patch test score rose with PT1 expanded TCRs, significant at 8, 16, 32, not 4. Clustering by CDR3 similarity yielded significantly more large clusters from expanded TCRs than controls.

A single record per CDR3 protein comes from TCRdb applying MiXCR to the RACE reads. The data hold about 74,000 distinct CDR3 sequences, with around 13% observed a single time. The sequence came from a woman aged 45-65 years with alopecia areata. Some clones in this sample may be carry-over from other donors' samples. This specimen was whole blood, taken in connection with sensitization to the hapten diphenylcyclopropenone (DPC). The chain couples TRBV14 to TRBJ2-2, with D perhaps matching TRBD1 or TRBD2 (5 bases each). This CDR3 is CASSPQLGEGELFF. The CDR3 nucleotides are TGTGCCAGCAGCCCGCAACTAGGGGAGGGGGAGCTGTTTTTT. The full variable domain, completed using reference TRBV14 and TRBJ2-2, is EAGVTQFPSHSVIEKGQTVTLRCDPISGHDNLYWYRRVMGKEIKFLLHFVKESKQDESGMPNNRFLAERTGGTYSTLKVQPAELEDSGVYFCASSPQLGEGELFFGEGSRLTVL.